These 13 T cell receptor beta chains originate from one sample sequenced in a study of cytomegalovirus exposure and HLA in healthy donors. In the PCR, 60 Vbeta and 13 Jbeta primers were used. TCRdb's copy holds only in-frame clones and misses some; the assay was immunoSEQ multiplex PCR. This sample has more than 140,000 clones, with roughly 80% found just once. The sequencing sample was made of PBMCs. All receptors derive from a female donor in good health and CMV-seronegative.

This CDR3 reads CAISESEEGTTNYGYTF. As DNA, the CDR3 is TGTGCCATCAGTGAGTCAGAGGAGGGGACCACTAACTATGGCTACACCTTC. The chain carries TRBV10-3 and TRBJ1-2; TRBD1 might be the D (5 bases). The CDR3 sequence is 17 residues long. Deletions cut 0 bases from V and 0 bases from J, with 14 bases between. In germline, CDR1 is ENHRY, CDR2 SYGVKD.

This clone has just a few counts. This sequence joins TRBV6-5 and TRBJ1-3, with 7 positions matching TRBD1. CDR1 and CDR2 from the germline V gene are MNHEY and SVGAGI. The CDR3 contains 15 residues. Germline trimming cut 6 bases from V and 3 bases from J; bases unmatched to any gene: 8. The DNA of the CDR3 is TGTGCCAGCAGCCCCGACAGGGCGGGTGGAAACACCATATATTTT. Its translation is CASSPDRAGGNTIYF.

V and J are TRBV7-6 and TRBJ2-5; 14 nucleotides align to TRBD2. Germline V gene lookup returns CDR1 SGHVS and CDR2 FNYEAQ. The CDR3 totals 17 residues. J gave up 5 bases and V 5 bases, and 10 bases lay outside the gene matches. CDR3 bases: TGTGCCAGCAGCCGGCAACCGGGACTAGCGGGAGAGGAGACCCAGTACTTC. Its protein product is CASSRQPGLAGEETQYF.

This chain connects TRBV9 to TRBJ1-1, with 7 bases matching TRBD1. The CDR3 length is 16 residues. In germline, CDR1 is SGDLS, CDR2 YYNGEE. The ends lost 3 bases at V and 5 bases at J; junction bases unmatched: 13. The CDR3 nucleotides are TGTGCCAGCAGCGGGACCACAGGGGCTTTAGTTACTGAAGCTTTCTTT. Translating gives CASSGTTGALVTEAFF.

The chain carries TRBV7-3 and TRBJ1-3; D gene ambiguous. V shed 5 bases and J shed 4 bases, with 9 bases lying between them. The CDR3 runs to 13 residues. Germline V lookup: CDR1 SGHTA, CDR2 FQGTGA. The CDR3 sequence: CASSQQSGNTIYF. The CDR3, as DNA: TGTGCCAGCAGCCAACAATCAGGAAACACCATATATTTT.

The V and J genes are TRBV30 and TRBJ2-7, with 8 bases that match TRBD2. Trimming took 6 bases from V and 10 from J; bases not matched to a gene: 20. Germline values: CDR1 GTSNPN, CDR2 SVGIG (reference sequence). CDR3 length: 15 amino acids. The CDR3 loop is CACPRGGRGAGDQYF. The CDR3 nucleotides are TGTGCCTGCCCACGTGGGGGACGGGGAGCGGGAGATCAGTACTTC.

The chain combines TRBV2 with TRBJ2-5; weak D call: TRBD2 (5 bases). CDR3 size: 13 residues. CDR1 is SNHLY and CDR2 is FYNNEI in the germline V gene. V was shortened by 8 bases and J by 4 bases, with 14 bases between the two germline ends. The CDR3 DNA reads TGTGCCAGCGACCGAGGGCGGCGAGAGACCCAGTACTTC. This codes for CASDRGRRETQYF. Combining the CDR3 with reference TRBV2 and TRBJ2-5 gives the whole variable domain EPEVTQTPSHQVTQMGQEVILRCVPISNHLYFYWYRQILGQKVEFLVSFYNNEISEKSEIFDDQFSVERPDGSNFTLKIRSTKLEDSAMYFCASDRGRRETQYFGPGTRLLVL.

The rearrangement links TRBV2 to TRBJ1-5; no definite D call. CDR3 size: 14 residues. CDR1 and CDR2 (germline): SNHLY, FYNNEI. V shed 3 bases and J shed 4 bases, with 10 bases lying between them. This chain's CDR3 is CASSELALNQPQHF. In DNA form, the CDR3 reads TGTGCCAGCAGTGAGTTAGCACTTAATCAGCCCCAGCATTTT.

This clone was seen a handful of times. Different DNA sequences within this sample yield the same CDR3. The rearrangement uses TRBV5-1 and TRBJ1-5, with 10 positions matching TRBD1. CDR3 length equals 15 residues. Per the germline V gene, CDR1 is SGHRS and CDR2 is YFSETQ. Germline trimming cut 1 base from V and 5 bases from J; bases unmatched to any gene: 3. The CDR3 region has the DNA TGCGCCAGCAGCTTGCGGACAGGGGGGGATCAGCCCCAGCATTTT. This codes for CASSLRTGGDQPQHF.

This clone was counted a few times. This chain uses TRBV28 with TRBJ1-5; D is unclear. Per the germline V gene, CDR1 is MDHEN and CDR2 is SYDVKM. This CDR3 region has 14 residues. V lost 4 bases and J 7 bases, leaving 14 bases between the germline ends. This CDR3 is CASSSLGVKQPQHF. In DNA, the CDR3 is TGTGCCAGCAGTTCCCTCGGGGTGAAGCAGCCCCAGCATTTT.

The V gene is TRBV28, the J gene TRBJ2-2, with 7 bases aligning to TRBD2. The CDR3 has 17 residues. In germline, CDR1 is MDHEN, CDR2 SYDVKM. The ends lost 6 bases at V and 1 base at J; junction bases unmatched: 11. CDR3 in amino acids: CASSHAGRGVNTGELFF. DNA of the CDR3: TGTGCCAGCAGCCATGCGGGACGGGGGGTGAACACCGGGGAGCTGTTTTTT.

This clone was seen a single time. The chain couples TRBV7-2 to TRBJ2-3, with D possibly TRBD2 on 6 matching bases. Deletions cut 1 base from V and 12 bases from J, with 8 bases between. The CDR3 loop spans 11 amino acids. CDR1 is SGHTA and CDR2 is FQGNSA in the germline V gene. The CDR3 DNA is TGTGCCAGCAGCTTAGGACTAGAACAGTATTTT. It is translated as CASSLGLEQYF.

The rearrangement joins TRBV5-1 to TRBJ2-1; 7 nucleotides match TRBD2. V shed 2 bases and J 2 bases; nucleotides not matched to a gene: 4. Germline V gene data show CDR1 as SGHRS and CDR2 as YFSETQ. CDR3 size: 15 residues. CDR3 in amino acids: CASSFELATYNEQFF. The CDR3 bases are TGCGCCAGCAGCTTCGAACTAGCGACCTACAATGAGCAGTTCTTC. The complete variable domain, with remaining parts taken from reference TRBV5-1 and TRBJ2-1, reads KAGVTQTPRYLIKTRGQQVTLSCSPISGHRSVSWYQQTPGQGLQFLFEYFSETQRNKGNFPGRFSGRQFSNSRSEMNVSTLELGDSALYLCASSFELATYNEQFFGPGTRLTVL.